Each of the 18 T cell receptor beta chains below was sequenced from the same sample in a study of radiotherapy plus CTLA-4 blockade in lung cancer. TCRdb's copy holds only in-frame clones and misses some; the assay was immunoSEQ multiplex PCR. The sample records 50,000 to 65,000 clones, roughly 80% being singletons. Sequencing was performed on peripheral blood, taken from a patient treated with radiotherapy plus ipilimumab. The receptors stem from a human donor with non-small cell lung cancer who had a complete response to radiotherapy plus ipilimumab.

The chain uses TRBV7-2 and TRBJ2-7; 8 nucleotides match TRBD1. J lost 7 bases, V lost 4 bases, and 12 bases had no gene match. Germline CDR1 and CDR2: SGHTA and FQGNSA. The CDR3 extends over 15 amino acids. The CDR3: CASSWGPGQAGEQYF. CDR3 in DNA: TGTGCCAGCAGCTGGGGTCCGGGACAGGCGGGGGAGCAGTACTTC.

This clone was recorded once. V is TRBV6-5 and J is TRBJ1-2, with D possibly TRBD1 on 6 matching bases. Germline values: CDR1 MNHEY, CDR2 SVGAGI. There are 13 residues in the CDR3. Trimming pared 4 bases from V and 4 bases from J, leaving 10 bases between. The CDR3 reads CASSSEDSYGYTF. Written as DNA, the CDR3 is TGTGCCAGCAGTTCCGAGGACAGCTATGGCTACACCTTC.

The CDR3 loop reads CAWKSGSLNIQYF. The CDR3 DNA follows: TGTGCCTGGAAAAGCGGGAGTTTGAACATTCAGTACTTC. The J gene is TRBJ2-4, the V gene TRBV30; 8 bases agree with TRBD2. The junction had 6 bases not matched to a gene; V was cut back by 4 bases and J by 7 bases. Per germline, CDR1 GTSNPN and CDR2 SVGIG (reference sequence). The length of the CDR3 is 13 residues.

The chain has TRBV19 and TRBJ2-1; 9 bases are shared with TRBD2. V lost 2 bases, J lost 2 bases, and 7 bases stayed unmatched. Looked up from germline, CDR1 is LNHDA and CDR2 is SQIVND (reference sequence). This CDR3 has 17 amino acids. DNA for the CDR3: TGTGCCAGTAGTATACTAGCGGGACCCGGGGCCTACAATGAGCAGTTCTTC. Translating it yields CASSILAGPGAYNEQFF. Filled out from reference TRBV19 and TRBJ2-1, the complete variable domain reads DGGITQSPKYLFRKEGQNVTLSCEQNLNHDAMYWYRQDPGQGLRLIYYSQIVNDFQKGDIAEGYSVSREKKESFPLTVTSAQKNPTAFYLCASSILAGPGAYNEQFFGPGTRLTVL.

This rearrangement joins TRBV11-3 to TRBJ2-1, with a possible D match to TRBD2 (5 bases). CDR1 SGHNT and CDR2 YENEEA come from the germline V gene. The CDR3 length is 13 residues. The V end was cut by 7 bases, the J end by 6 bases, with 13 bases between. The CDR3 region has the DNA TGTGCCAGCACCCGAGCGGCTCGCAATGAGCAGTTCTTC. Encoded protein: CASTRAARNEQFF.

DNA for the CDR3: TGTGCCAGCAGGGGGAGGGAGAGCTCCTACAATGAGCAGTTCTTC. This sequence encodes CASRGRESSYNEQFF. The chain joins TRBV2 to TRBJ2-1; 7 bases align to TRBD2. This CDR3 is built from 15 residues. Losses at the gene ends were 6 bases for V and 0 bases for J; bases not matched to a gene: 5. Germline CDR1 SNHLY, CDR2 FYNNEI.

The chain couples TRBV5-6 to TRBJ1-6, with 9 bases lining up with TRBD1. CDR1 is SGHDT and CDR2 is YYEEEE in the germline V gene. The CDR3 totals 14 residues. After removal of 1 base from V and 8 bases from J, the junction contained 1 base not matched to a gene. Written as DNA, the CDR3 is TGTGCCAGCAGCTTGCGGACAGGGGATTCACCCCTCCACTTT. Amino acid sequence: CASSLRTGDSPLHF.

The chain carries TRBV11-2 and TRBJ2-2, with TRBD2 matching over 9 bases. Trimming removed 4 bases from V and 5 bases from J; junction bases left unmatched: 11. From germline, CDR1 is SGHAT and CDR2 FQNNGV. CDR3 size: 17 residues. The CDR3 DNA reads as TGTGCCAGCAGCTCGAAGAGAGGCGGGGGGGCAACCGGGGAGCTGTTTTTT. Translation: CASSSKRGGGATGELFF.

The CDR3 DNA reads as TGTGCCAGCAGTTTTTCGGCTAGGGGAGGGGCCAACGTCCTGACTTTC. This sequence encodes CASSFSARGGANVLTF. The V gene is TRBV6-5, the J gene TRBJ2-6; possibly TRBD1 for D (5 bases). CDR1 and CDR2 (germline): MNHEY, SVGAGI. Trimming took 4 bases from V and 4 from J, leaving 14 bases between them. The CDR3 has 16 amino acids.

The V gene is TRBV30, the J gene TRBJ2-5; TRBD2 matches at 9 bases. With V trimmed by 0 bases and J by 5 bases, 7 bases remained unmatched. CDR3 size: 15 residues. Germline V gene data show CDR1 as GTSNPN and CDR2 as SVGIG (reference sequence). The CDR3 reads CAWSVFGLAQETQYF. The CDR3 nucleotides read TGTGCCTGGAGTGTTTTTGGACTAGCGCAGGAGACCCAGTACTTC.

The V call is TRBV19, the J call TRBJ2-3; 7 bases are shared with TRBD1. Germline-derived CDR1 and CDR2 are LNHDA and SQIVND (reference sequence). V lost 1 base, J lost 3 bases, and 7 bases stayed unmatched. CDR3 length: 16 amino acids. CDR3 sequence (DNA): TGTGCCAGTAGTATAGGGTTACAGGGGCGGACAGATACGCAGTATTTT. It translates to CASSIGLQGRTDTQYF.

A few counts support this clone. Here the CDR3 reads CASSFSDRGLDEQYF. The CDR3 DNA is TGTGCCAGCAGCTTCTCGGACAGGGGACTGGACGAGCAGTACTTC. J is TRBJ2-7 and V is TRBV7-9, with 9 bases aligning to TRBD1. In germline, CDR1 is SEHNR, CDR2 FQNEAQ (reference sequence). V shed 3 bases, J shed 5 bases, and the junction held 8 bases outside the gene matches. The CDR3 spans 15 residues. Combining the CDR3 with reference TRBV7-9 and TRBJ2-7 gives the whole variable domain DTGVSQNPRHKITKRGQNVTFRCDPISEHNRLYWYRQTLGQGPEFLTYFQNEAQLEKSRLLSDRFSAERPKGSFSTLEIQRTEQGDSAMYLCASSFSDRGLDEQYFGPGTRLTVT.

This clone was found a few times. The J gene is TRBJ1-1, the V gene TRBV18, with D hard to call. Germline CDR1 reads KGHSH; CDR2 reads LQKENI. The germline V and J ends were trimmed by 2 bases and 2 bases, with 9 bases remaining between them. The CDR3 is 14 amino acids. The DNA for the CDR3 is TGTGCCAGCTCACCAACAGATGTTAACACTGAAGCTTTCTTT. Amino acids: CASSPTDVNTEAFF.

This sequence joins TRBV7-2 and TRBJ2-1, with D tentatively TRBD1 (6 bases). V lost 5 bases and J 9 bases, leaving 17 bases between the germline ends. This CDR3 spans 14 amino acids. Looked up from germline, CDR1 is SGHTA and CDR2 is FQGNSA. The CDR3 nucleotides read TGTGCCAGCAGCCCAACGCGGACAGTCCCTGAGCAGTTCTTC. Its translation is CASSPTRTVPEQFF.

The chain recombines TRBV6-5 with TRBJ1-1, with D possibly being TRBD1 (5 bases). The germline gives CDR1 MNHEY, CDR2 SVGAGI. V shed 6 bases and J shed 5 bases, with 16 bases lying between them. This CDR3 region has 14 residues. The CDR3 nucleotides read TGTGCCAGCAGCCTCGACAGTGTTAGGACTGAAGCTTTCTTT. Translating it yields CASSLDSVRTEAFF.

The chain recombines TRBV11-3 with TRBJ2-3; the D is unclear. V was cut by 5 bases and J by 2 bases, with 8 bases left in between. The CDR3 length is 13 residues. The germline CDR1 and CDR2 sequences are SGHNT and YENEEA. Here the CDR3 reads CASSRTATDTQYF. CDR3 nucleotides: TGTGCCAGCAGCCGAACAGCCACAGATACGCAGTATTTT.

The chain links TRBV27 to TRBJ1-1; D may be TRBD1 (6 bases). Germline V gene lookup returns CDR1 MNHEY and CDR2 SMNVEV (reference sequence). The V end lost 3 bases, the J end lost 6 bases, and 17 bases lay between the germline ends. This CDR3 contains 15 residues. As DNA, the CDR3 is TGTGCCAGCAGTTTGGCAGGGGCGTATTACGCTGAAGCTTTCTTT. It specifies CASSLAGAYYAEAFF.

The chain recombines TRBV2 with TRBJ1-4, with D unresolved. Trimming removed 6 bases at V and 6 bases at J, with 17 bases between. The CDR3 runs 15 residues. Germline V gene data show CDR1 as SNHLY and CDR2 as FYNNEI. CDR3 sequence reads: CASSAPLGRDEKLFF. CDR3 DNA sequence: TGTGCCAGCAGCGCGCCATTAGGGAGGGATGAAAAACTGTTTTTT.